The clone carrying this T cell receptor beta chain has a handful of counts. RNA transcripts served as the template for amplifying TCR beta CDR3 regions. First-round RT-PCR targeting the TCR CDR3 was performed with the HTBI primer set. TCRdb reanalysed the multiplex PCR reads using MiXCR and keeps one entry per CDR3 protein. The sample lists about 600,000 distinct CDR3 sequences, more than 14% seen once, with around 12% in the top ten. The sample comes from a study of T cells in Graves' hyperthyroidism and ophthalmopathy. V lost 2 bases and J 7 bases, leaving 13 bases between the germline ends. CDR3 length equals 14 residues. From germline, CDR1 is SGHRS and CDR2 YFSETQ.

Sequencing used blood. The genes are TRBV5-1 and TRBJ2-1; D may be TRBD2 (5 bases). The sequence was obtained from a woman aged 45-59 years with Graves' ophthalmopathy. CDR3 DNA: TGCGCCAGCAGCTTAGAAACTAGTAGTAATGAGCAGTTCTTC. It encodes CASSLETSSNEQFF.